Given below is one TCR beta chain in context. The data belong to a study of early T cells in non-severe SARS-CoV-2 infection. TCRdb redid the calling of the 5' RACE reads with MiXCR, one entry per CDR3 protein. The sample records tens of thousands of distinct CDR3 sequences, 4.5% to 6.5% being singletons. Germline loops: CDR1 SNHLY, CDR2 FYNNEI. CDR3 length equals 13 residues. V lost 8 bases, J lost 7 bases, and 15 bases lay in between. Input material: whole blood. This sequence originates from an adult who was a healthcare worker with PCR-confirmed SARS-CoV-2 infection or an uninfected control (not recorded which). This chain links TRBV2 with TRBJ2-1, with D perhaps TRBD1 (7 bases). DNA of the CDR3: TGTGCCAGCGCCAGGGGGGTTAGGAATGAGCAGTTCTTC. Its protein product is CASARGVRNEQFF.